Below are 15 T cell receptor beta chains sequenced from a single sample in a study of T cell responses to AZD1222 COVID-19 vaccine. This table comes from immunoSEQ multiplex PCR, and its TCRdb copy is limited to in-frame clones, with some not included. The data contain fewer than 110,000 clones, roughly 89% of them singletons. The sequenced sample was peripheral blood, obtained on day 0 of AZD1222 vaccination. Receptors originate from an adult in good health.

The gene calls are TRBV28 and TRBJ1-5, with D perhaps matching TRBD1 (5 bases). The CDR3 contains 14 residues. From germline, CDR1 is MDHEN and CDR2 SYDVKM. V gave up 11 bases and J gave up 0 bases, with 14 bases separating them. The CDR3 spells CAGGRPTSNQPQHF. Here the CDR3 DNA reads TGTGCCGGGGGACGGCCTACTAGCAATCAGCCCCAGCATTTT.

V is TRBV5-1 and J is TRBJ2-7, with TRBD2 matching 8 bases. In germline, CDR1 is SGHRS, CDR2 YFSETQ. The CDR3 extends over 15 amino acids. J was trimmed by 3 bases and V by 0 bases; bases with no gene match: 5. The CDR3 nucleotides are TGCGCCAGCAGCTTGGGAATCAGCGGGAGCTACGAGCAGTACTTC. As protein: CASSLGISGSYEQYF.

The gene calls are TRBV28 and TRBJ1-1; no firm D call. This CDR3 contains 15 residues. Germline V CDR1 and CDR2: MDHEN, SYDVKM. The V end was cut by 1 base, the J end by 0 bases, with 9 bases between. The CDR3 DNA reads TGTGCCAGCAGTTTATTTCAAGGCGTGAACACTGAAGCTTTCTTT. This gives the protein CASSLFQGVNTEAFF. The variable domain in full, completed from reference TRBV28 and TRBJ1-1, reads DVKVTQSSRYLVKRTGEKVFLECVQDMDHENMFWYRQDPGLGLRLIYFSYDVKMKEKGDIPEGYSVSREKKERFSLILESASTNQTSMYLCASSLFQGVNTEAFFGQGTRLTVV.

This sequence joins TRBV28 and TRBJ1-2, with D possibly TRBD1 on 6 matching bases. The germline V gene has CDR1 MDHEN and CDR2 SYDVKM. The CDR3 runs to 17 residues. V lost 3 bases to trimming and J lost 4 bases, with 21 bases between them. CDR3 sequence (DNA): TGTGCCAGCAGTTTTTCTACGTCGAGGGGGGCGCTCTATGGCTACACCTTC. This gives the protein CASSFSTSRGALYGYTF.

This chain links TRBV30 with TRBJ2-7; D tentatively reads TRBD1 or TRBD2 (7 bases each). The CDR3 extends over 14 amino acids. In germline, CDR1 is GTSNPN, CDR2 SVGIG (reference sequence). V dropped 4 bases and J dropped 9 bases, with 22 bases sitting between them. CDR3 residues: CAWTPMGGGMVQYF. The CDR3 DNA is TGTGCCTGGACCCCCATGGGAGGGGGCATGGTGCAGTACTTC.

The chain has TRBV3-1 (or the pseudogene TRBV3-2) and TRBJ1-1; 8 bases agree with TRBD1. With 4 bases clipped from V and 4 bases from J, the junction kept 14 bases outside the gene matches. This CDR3 is built from 17 residues. Looked up from germline, CDR1 is LGHDT and CDR2 is YNNKEL (reference sequence). The CDR3 loop reads CASSLGTWTGRATEAFF. The CDR3 DNA reads as TGTGCCAGCAGCCTAGGGACGTGGACAGGGCGGGCCACTGAAGCTTTCTTT.

CDR3 sequence reads: CASSLRSGRASEQYF. CDR3 in DNA: TGTGCCAGCAGTTTAAGATCCGGGAGGGCCTCTGAGCAGTACTTC. This chain joins TRBV28 and TRBJ2-7, with 8 bases that match TRBD2. The junction had 10 bases not matched to a gene; V was cut back by 2 bases and J by 7 bases. Germline CDR1 and CDR2: MDHEN and SYDVKM. The CDR3 covers 15 residues.

This rearrangement joins TRBV7-2 to TRBJ2-1, with D unresolved. The CDR3 runs to 14 residues. The V end was cut by 1 base, the J end by 0 bases, with 4 bases between. Germline values: CDR1 SGHTA, CDR2 FQGNSA. CDR3 bases: TGTGCCAGCAGCTTAGAGAACTCCTACAATGAGCAGTTCTTC. As protein: CASSLENSYNEQFF.

This clone showed up just once. V and J are TRBV5-4 and TRBJ2-1, with unresolved D. V was trimmed by 1 base and J by 9 bases, leaving 5 bases between them. CDR1 and CDR2 from the germline V gene are SGHNT and YYREEE (reference sequence). This CDR3 contains 11 residues. The CDR3 protein is CASSLYLEQFF. CDR3 DNA: TGTGCCAGCAGCTTGTACCTTGAGCAGTTCTTC.

The V call is TRBV11-2, the J call TRBJ1-1; the match to TRBD1 covers 7 bases. Germline V gene data show CDR1 as SGHAT and CDR2 as FQNNGV. This CDR3 has 15 residues. With 2 bases clipped from V and 10 bases from J, the junction kept 13 bases outside the gene matches. The CDR3 DNA reads as TGTGCCAGCAGCTTAAACACAGGGGCCGCCGAGGGAGCTTTCTTT. Translation: CASSLNTGAAEGAFF.

The V gene is TRBV10-3, the J gene TRBJ1-2, with D uncertain. V lost 6 bases and J 5 bases, leaving 19 bases between the germline ends. This CDR3 contains 15 residues. CDR1 is ENHRY, CDR2 SYGVKD, per germline. The CDR3 DNA reads TGTGCCATCAGGCCCACGGAATTGACTGGGTATGGCTACACCTTC. Translation: CAIRPTELTGYGYTF.

The V and J genes are TRBV24-1 and TRBJ1-2; 7 positions match TRBD1. V lost 3 bases to trimming and J lost 0 bases; unmatched junction nucleotides: 3. This CDR3 is 15 amino acids long. Germline CDR1 KGHDR, CDR2 SFDVKD. The CDR3 nucleotides are TGTGCCACCAGTGATCCGACAGGGACTAACTATGGCTACACCTTC. Translating gives CATSDPTGTNYGYTF.

The chain has TRBV15 and TRBJ2-5, with D unresolved. This CDR3 is built from 12 residues. Germline assignment: CDR1 LNHNV and CDR2 YYDKDF (reference sequence). V lost 0 bases, J lost 9 bases, and 8 bases lay in between. The CDR3 loop is CATSRDWRSQYF. CDR3 DNA: TGTGCCACCAGCAGAGATTGGCGGTCCCAGTACTTC.

This chain connects TRBV6-1 to TRBJ1-4; D perhaps matches TRBD1 (6 bases). The CDR3 covers 15 residues. V gave up 1 base and J gave up 8 bases, with 14 bases separating them. Germline lookup yields CDR1 MNHNS and CDR2 SASEGT. DNA for the CDR3: TGTGCCAGCAGTGAAGGTTGGGGGGCCGGGGAAAAACTGTTTTTT. As protein: CASSEGWGAGEKLFF.

V gene TRBV28 combines with J gene TRBJ1-5, with a possible D match to TRBD1 (6 bases). The V gene lost 5 bases and the J gene lost 4 bases, with 9 bases spanning the gap. The germline gives CDR1 MDHEN, CDR2 SYDVKM. The CDR3 runs to 13 residues. CDR3 sequence (DNA): TGTGCCAGCAGTAGGACAGTAAATCAGCCCCAGCATTTT. As protein: CASSRTVNQPQHF.